In this sample, the clone carrying this T cell receptor beta chain turned up a few times. This CDR3 comprises 15 residues. V was clipped by 2 bases and J by 0 bases, with 9 bases between them. The V gene's germline CDR1 is MNHNY and CDR2 SVGAGI (reference sequence). The record originates from a study of siplizumab effects on memory and regulatory T cells. Libraries were prepared by immunoSEQ multiplex PCR; TCRdb keeps only in-frame clonotypes and omits some of them. Among about 110,000 clones, about 92% were seen once, and the ten largest hold around 0.75%. This rearrangement joins TRBV6-6 to TRBJ2-3; the D is unclear. Sequencing was performed on Tregs sorted from blood. The sequence was obtained from a human donor in good health. CDR3 sequence: CASSYRIGSTDTQYF. The DNA for the CDR3 is TGTGCCAGCAGTTACAGGATCGGAAGCACAGATACGCAGTATTTT.